This note documents a single T cell receptor beta chain sequence. These data are taken from a study of OX40 agonist ivuxolimab in advanced cancers. Study in general: An anti-OX40 (CD134) antibody with agonistic activity, ivuxolimab, was administered to patients.

The data were produced by immunoSEQ multiplex PCR, yet TCRdb's version contains in-frame clones alone and is incomplete. The data hold tens of thousands of clones, with around 90% observed a single time. Germline CDR1 is SNHLY and CDR2 is FYNNEI. V gave up 6 bases and J gave up 11 bases, with 19 bases separating them. This CDR3 is built from 13 residues. The gene calls are TRBV2 and TRBJ1-1, with D possibly TRBD1 on 6 matching bases. The source is an adult with an advanced solid tumor such as melanoma, head and neck, liver or kidney cancer. The source was CD4+ or CD8+ T cells sorted from blood, collected in a trial of the OX40 agonist ivuxolimab. As DNA, the CDR3 is TGTGCCAGCAGCCAAGGAACAGGGCGGACGGCTTTCTTT. It yields the protein CASSQGTGRTAFF.